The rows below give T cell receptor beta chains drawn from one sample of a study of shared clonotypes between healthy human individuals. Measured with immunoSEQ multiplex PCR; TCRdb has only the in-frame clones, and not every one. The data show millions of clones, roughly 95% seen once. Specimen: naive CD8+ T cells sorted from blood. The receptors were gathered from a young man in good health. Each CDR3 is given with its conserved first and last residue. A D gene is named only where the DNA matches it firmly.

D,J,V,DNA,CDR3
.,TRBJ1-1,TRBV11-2,TGTGCCAGCAGTTCAATGGGTGGTATGAACACTGAAGCTTTCTTT,CASSSMGGMNTEAFF
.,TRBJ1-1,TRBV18,TGTGCCAGCTCACCTGACGAAGCTTTCTTT,CASSPDEAFF
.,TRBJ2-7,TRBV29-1,TGCAGCGTTGAAGGTGGGACCGATTCCTACGAGCAGTACTTC,CSVEGGTDSYEQYF
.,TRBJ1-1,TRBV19,TGTGCCAGTAGACTGGACGCGATGAACACTGAAGCTTTCTTT,CASRLDAMNTEAFF
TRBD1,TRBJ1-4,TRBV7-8,TGTGCCAGCAGCTTAGGTCCCGGGACAGGGGAGAATAATGAAAAACTGTTTTTT,CASSLGPGTGENNEKLFF
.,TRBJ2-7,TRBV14,TGTGCCAGCAGCCAAGATCTTTGGAGCGAGCAGTACTTC,CASSQDLWSEQYF
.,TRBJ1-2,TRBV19,TGTGCCAGTAGTATACGGGGAGGCTATGGCTACACCTTC,CASSIRGGYGYTF
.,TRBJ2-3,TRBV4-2,TGTGCCAGCAGCCAGGGGACGGAGGGCACAGATACGCAGTATTTT,CASSQGTEGTDTQYF
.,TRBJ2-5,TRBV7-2,TGTGCCAGCCGGGACATCTCCCAAGAGACCCAGTACTTC,CASRDISQETQYF
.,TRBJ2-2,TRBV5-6,TGTGCCAGCAGCTTGTTTGAACAGGGAATGATCGGGGAGCTGTTTTTT,CASSLFEQGMIGELFF
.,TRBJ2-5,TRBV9,TGTGCCAGCAGCATAGAGGACTATCAAGAGACCCAGTACTTC,CASSIEDYQETQYF
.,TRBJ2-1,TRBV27,TGTGCCAGCAGCCCCGGGACCGCGGGTTACAATGAGCAGTTCTTC,CASSPGTAGYNEQFF
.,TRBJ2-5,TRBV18,TGTGCCAGCTCACCAAGTAGGTCGGGGGAGACCCAGTACTTC,CASSPSRSGETQYF
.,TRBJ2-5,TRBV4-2,TGTGCCAGCAGCCAAGAGCGAGTGATGAGTTTCCAAGAGACCCAGTACTTC,CASSQERVMSFQETQYF
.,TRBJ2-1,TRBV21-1,TGTGCCAGCAGCGCCAGGACTAGCGGGAGGGTTAAAGATGAGCAGTTCTTC,CASSARTSGRVKDEQFF
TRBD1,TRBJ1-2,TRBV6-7,TGTGCCAGCAGCCCTGACAGGGACAACTATGGCTACACCTTC,CASSPDRDNYGYTF
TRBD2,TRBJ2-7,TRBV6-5,TGTGCCAGCAGTTACTCTGCTAGCGGGAGCTCCTACGAGCAGTACTTC,CASSYSASGSSYEQYF
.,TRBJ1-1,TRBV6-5,TGTGCCACCCTCCTTTCAGGTGAGGGGAGCACTGAAGCTTTCTTT,CATLLSGEGSTEAFF
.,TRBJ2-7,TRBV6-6,TGTGCGGCAGCTAGCTCCTACGAGCAGTACTTC,CAAASSYEQYF
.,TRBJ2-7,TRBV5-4,TGTGCCAGCAGCTTGCAGGGCGCCGAGCAGTACTTC,CASSLQGAEQYF
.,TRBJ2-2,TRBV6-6,TGTGCCAGCAGTTACCTCGCGGAGATTAACACCGGGGAGCTGTTTTTT,CASSYLAEINTGELFF
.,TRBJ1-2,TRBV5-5,TGTGCCAGCAGCTCCGAACCAAACTATGGCTACACCTTC,CASSSEPNYGYTF
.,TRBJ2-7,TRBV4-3,TGCGCCAGCAGCAAAAGTTCGGACAGATCCTACGAGCAGTACTTC,CASSKSSDRSYEQYF